The 7 T cell receptor beta chains given below trace back to one sample, sequenced in a study of cytomegalovirus exposure and HLA in healthy donors. Primers for the PCR totalled 60 Vbeta and 13 Jbeta. The protocol was immunoSEQ multiplex PCR, while the TCRdb copy is restricted to in-frame clones and leaves out a portion. The top ten clones hold about 2.2% of a sample with approximately 150,000 clones, around 78% of them seen once. Sequencing was done on a sample of PBMCs. Receptor source: a young woman in good health and CMV-seropositive.

The chain has TRBV6-1 and TRBJ1-2; 8 bases map to TRBD1. V lost 2 bases and J lost 5; bases outside the gene matches: 1. The CDR3 is made up of 13 amino acids. Germline V CDR1 and CDR2: MNHNS, SASEGT. CDR3 loop: CASSEQGAYGYTF. In DNA, the CDR3 is TGTGCCAGCAGTGAACAGGGGGCATATGGCTACACCTTC.

The rearrangement joins TRBV27 to TRBJ2-3; 10 bases map to TRBD2. The CDR3 is made up of 17 amino acids. V shed 7 bases, J shed 6 bases, and the junction held 16 bases outside the gene matches. CDR1 is MNHEY, CDR2 SMNVEV, per germline (reference sequence). The DNA of the CDR3 is TGTGCCAGCATTCGGGCTAGCGGGGGACTTTTCTCTGATACGCAGTATTTT. Amino acids: CASIRASGGLFSDTQYF.

The chain joins TRBV10-3 to TRBJ1-1; D might be TRBD1 (6 bases). The V and J ends lost 11 bases and 6 bases respectively, with 19 bases between them. The CDR3 is 13 amino acids. Germline CDR1 and CDR2: ENHRY and SYGVKD. This CDR3 is CAARGTLDAEAFF. In nucleotides, the CDR3 is TGTGCCGCGAGGGGGACCCTTGACGCTGAAGCTTTCTTT.

This chain joins TRBV30 and TRBJ2-2; maybe TRBD1 (5 bases). Trimming stripped 8 bases from V and 0 bases from J, with 13 bases between. This CDR3 comprises 14 residues. CDR1 and CDR2 (germline): GTSNPN, SVGIG (reference sequence). CDR3 in amino acids: CAQRQYANTGELFF. The CDR3 DNA is TGTGCCCAGCGACAGTACGCGAACACCGGGGAGCTGTTTTTT.

The rearrangement joins TRBV28 to TRBJ2-7, with TRBD1 matching over 7 bases. V lost 4 bases to trimming and J lost 3 bases; unmatched junction nucleotides: 3. The CDR3 spans 13 residues. Germline loops: CDR1 MDHEN, CDR2 SYDVKM. The CDR3 region has the DNA TGTGCCAGCAGTTCCCGGGACAGCTACGAGCAGTACTTC. This sequence encodes CASSSRDSYEQYF.

This chain uses TRBV5-1 with TRBJ2-3; no firm D call. This CDR3 has 19 residues. Germline lookup yields CDR1 SGHRS and CDR2 YFSETQ. V was pared by 0 bases and J by 2 bases, with 22 bases between. CDR3 sequence (DNA): TGCGCCAGCAGCTTGGTCCCCGTTTCTTTTGCAGGTAACACAGATACGCAGTATTTT. It yields the protein CASSLVPVSFAGNTDTQYF.

CDR3 amino acids: CASSQDRGSDEQFF. The CDR3 DNA sequence: TGTGCCAGCAGCCAAGATAGGGGTTCCGATGAGCAGTTCTTC. The chain recombines TRBV14 with TRBJ2-1; weak D call: TRBD1 (5 bases). Germline-derived CDR1 and CDR2 are SGHDN and FVKESK. Trimming stripped 0 bases from V and 8 bases from J, with 11 bases between. The CDR3 extends over 14 amino acids.